This T cell receptor beta chain is drawn from a study of blood T cell repertoires in COVID-19. Study-wide background: Specimens from acute and convalescent COVID-19 originated in the United States, Italy and Spain. The cDNA or gDNA used as material had been derived from T cells, B-cell-depleted T cells, or PBMCs.

V lost 1 base to trimming and J lost 0 bases; unmatched junction nucleotides: 10. The CDR3 spans 18 residues. Germline CDR1 is MGHRA and CDR2 is YSYEKL. Study processing details: Cell counts per sample came from amplifying reference gene primers. Repertoires were generated with immunoSEQ multiplex PCR, while TCRdb's copy carries only in-frame clones and drops some. Clone size and V and J calls were adopted from that table, with D and trimming inferred from the DNA. The profile covers approximately 160,000 clones, with roughly 84% appearing a single time and about 1.2% taken by the ten largest. Sequencing input: peripheral blood. The genes are TRBV4-1 and TRBJ2-3, with 7 bases identical to TRBD2. The TCR was taken from a man in his sixties who had recovered from COVID-19. The CDR3 loop reads CASSQANPYSGSTDTQYF. The CDR3 DNA sequence: TGCGCCAGCAGCCAAGCCAACCCCTATAGCGGGAGCACAGATACGCAGTATTTT.